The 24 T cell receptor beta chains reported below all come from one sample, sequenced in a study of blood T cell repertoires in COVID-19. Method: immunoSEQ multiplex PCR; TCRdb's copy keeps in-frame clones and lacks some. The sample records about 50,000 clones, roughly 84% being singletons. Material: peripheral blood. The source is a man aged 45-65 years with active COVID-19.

In DNA form, the CDR3 reads TGTGCCAGCAGTGAAGGACCTCCAAGGGGCTACACAGATACGCAGTATTTT. It codes for CASSEGPPRGYTDTQYF. The chain joins TRBV2 to TRBJ2-3, with a tentative D call TRBD1 (5 bases). V dropped 1 base and J dropped 2 bases, with 16 bases sitting between them. Germline assignment: CDR1 SNHLY and CDR2 FYNNEI. This CDR3 has 17 amino acids.

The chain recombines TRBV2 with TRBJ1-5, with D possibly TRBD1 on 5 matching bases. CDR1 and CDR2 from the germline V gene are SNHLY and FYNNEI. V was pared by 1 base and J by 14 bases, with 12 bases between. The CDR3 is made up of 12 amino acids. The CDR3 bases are TGTGCCAGCAGTGAAGGGCCCGCCAGGGAGCATTTT. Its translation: CASSEGPAREHF.

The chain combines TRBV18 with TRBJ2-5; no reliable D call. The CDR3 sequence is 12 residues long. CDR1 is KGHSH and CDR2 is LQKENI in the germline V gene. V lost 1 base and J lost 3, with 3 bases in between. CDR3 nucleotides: TGTGCCAGCTCACCACGAGAAGAGACCCAGTACTTC. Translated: CASSPREETQYF. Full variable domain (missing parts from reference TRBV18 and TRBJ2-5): NAGVMQNPRHLVRRRGQEARLRCSPMKGHSHVYWYRQLPEEGLKFMVYLQKENIIDESGMPKERFSAEFPKEGPSILRIQQVVRGDSAAYFCASSPREETQYFGPGTRLLVL.

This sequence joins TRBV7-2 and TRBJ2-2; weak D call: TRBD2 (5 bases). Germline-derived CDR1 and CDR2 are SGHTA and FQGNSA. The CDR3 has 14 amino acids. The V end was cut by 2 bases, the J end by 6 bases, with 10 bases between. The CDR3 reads CASSLRGTAGELFF. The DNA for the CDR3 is TGTGCCAGCAGCTTACGGGGAACGGCCGGGGAGCTGTTTTTT.

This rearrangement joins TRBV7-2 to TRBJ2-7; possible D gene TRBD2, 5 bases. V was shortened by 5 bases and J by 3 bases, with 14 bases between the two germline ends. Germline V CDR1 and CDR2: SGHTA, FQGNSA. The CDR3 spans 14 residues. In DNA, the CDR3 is TGTGCCAGCAGCCGGAGGAGTCTGGGCTACGAGCAGTACTTC. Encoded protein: CASSRRSLGYEQYF.

In DNA, the CDR3 is TGCGCCACAACGCCGACAGGTTCTGTGGGGGAGACCCAGTACTTC. Residues: CATTPTGSVGETQYF. The chain links TRBV5-1 to TRBJ2-5, with D possibly matching TRBD1 (6 bases). CDR3 length: 15 amino acids. From germline, CDR1 is SGHRS and CDR2 YFSETQ. V dropped 9 bases and J dropped 5 bases, with 23 bases sitting between them.

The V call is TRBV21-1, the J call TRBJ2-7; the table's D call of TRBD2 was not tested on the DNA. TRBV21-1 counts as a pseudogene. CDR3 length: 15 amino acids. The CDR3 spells CASSKVSGGAEEQYF. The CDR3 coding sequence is TGTGCCAGCAGCAAAGTTAGCGGGGGGGCCGAGGAGCAGTACTTC.

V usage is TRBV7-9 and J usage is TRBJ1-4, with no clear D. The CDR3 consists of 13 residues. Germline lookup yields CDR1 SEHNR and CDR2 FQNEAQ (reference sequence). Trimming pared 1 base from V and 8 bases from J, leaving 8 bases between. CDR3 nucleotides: TGTGCCAGCAGCTTAGGGCAGGTGGAAAAACTGTTTTTT. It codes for CASSLGQVEKLFF.

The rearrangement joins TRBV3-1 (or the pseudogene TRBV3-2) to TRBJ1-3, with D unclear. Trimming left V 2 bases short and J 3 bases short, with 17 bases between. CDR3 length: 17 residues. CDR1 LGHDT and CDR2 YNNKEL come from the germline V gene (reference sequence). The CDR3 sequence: CASSQLPMGGRGNTIYF. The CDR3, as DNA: TGTGCCAGCAGCCAACTTCCAATGGGAGGGCGTGGAAACACCATATATTTT.

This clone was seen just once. The CDR3 DNA follows: TGTGCCAGCACTGCCCGGGTCGGGAGCAATCAGCCCCAGCATTTT. This gives the protein CASTARVGSNQPQHF. The chain is built from TRBV2 and TRBJ1-5; D call uncertain. This CDR3 region has 15 residues. Trimming took 7 bases from V and 1 from J, leaving 14 bases between them. Germline V gene sequence: CDR1 SNHLY, CDR2 FYNNEI.

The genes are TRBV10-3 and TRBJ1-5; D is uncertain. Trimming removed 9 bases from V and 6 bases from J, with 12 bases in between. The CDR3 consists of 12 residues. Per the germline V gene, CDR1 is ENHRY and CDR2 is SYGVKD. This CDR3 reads CAIGRPGQPQHF. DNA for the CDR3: TGTGCCATAGGCAGGCCTGGTCAGCCCCAGCATTTT.

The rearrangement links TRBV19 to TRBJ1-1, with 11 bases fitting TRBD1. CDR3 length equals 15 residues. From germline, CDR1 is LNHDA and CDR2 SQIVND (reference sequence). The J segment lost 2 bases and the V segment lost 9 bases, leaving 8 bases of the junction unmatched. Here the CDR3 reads CASRDRGKFNTEAFF. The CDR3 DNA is TGTGCCAGCCGGGACAGGGGGAAATTTAACACTGAAGCTTTCTTT.

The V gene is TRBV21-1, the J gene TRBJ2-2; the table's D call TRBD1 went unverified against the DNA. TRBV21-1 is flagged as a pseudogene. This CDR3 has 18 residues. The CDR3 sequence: CASSTLSRMTGGSGELFF. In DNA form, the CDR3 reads TGTGCCAGCAGCACCCTGAGCCGGATGACAGGGGGATCCGGGGAGCTGTTTTTT.

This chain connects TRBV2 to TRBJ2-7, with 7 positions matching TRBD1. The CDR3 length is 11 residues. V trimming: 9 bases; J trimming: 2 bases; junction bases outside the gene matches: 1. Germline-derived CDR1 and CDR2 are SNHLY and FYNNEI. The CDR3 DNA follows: TGTGCCAGTGGGACAGCCTACGAGCAGTACTTC. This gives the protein CASGTAYEQYF.

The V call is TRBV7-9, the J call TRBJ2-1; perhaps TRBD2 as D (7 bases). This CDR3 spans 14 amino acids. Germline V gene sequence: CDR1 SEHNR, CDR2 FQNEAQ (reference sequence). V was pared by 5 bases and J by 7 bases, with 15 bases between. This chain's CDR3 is CASSIEGGNNEQFF. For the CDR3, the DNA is TGTGCCAGCAGCATAGAGGGGGGGAATAATGAGCAGTTCTTC.

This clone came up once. Here the CDR3 reads CASSLAGTGGDEQYF. The CDR3 coding sequence is TGTGCCAGCAGCTTAGCCGGGACAGGGGGCGACGAGCAGTACTTC. The rearrangement joins TRBV7-9 to TRBJ2-7, with TRBD1 matching over 12 bases. V dropped 0 bases and J dropped 5; count of bases not matched to a gene: 2. The CDR3 has 15 residues. CDR1 is SEHNR, CDR2 FQNEAQ, per germline (reference sequence).

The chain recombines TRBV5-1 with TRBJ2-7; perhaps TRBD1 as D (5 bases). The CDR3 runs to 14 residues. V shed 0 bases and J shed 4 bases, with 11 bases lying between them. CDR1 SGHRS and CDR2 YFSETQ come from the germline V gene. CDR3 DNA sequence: TGCGCCAGCAGCTTGGTGGCAGGGTGGTACGAGCAGTACTTC. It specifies CASSLVAGWYEQYF.

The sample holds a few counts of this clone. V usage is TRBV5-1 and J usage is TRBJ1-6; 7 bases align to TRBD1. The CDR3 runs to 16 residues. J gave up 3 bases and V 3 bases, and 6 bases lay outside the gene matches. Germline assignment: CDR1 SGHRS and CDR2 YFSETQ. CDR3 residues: CASSSRDSYYNSPLHF. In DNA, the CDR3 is TGCGCCAGCAGCTCTCGGGACAGCTACTATAATTCACCCCTCCACTTT.

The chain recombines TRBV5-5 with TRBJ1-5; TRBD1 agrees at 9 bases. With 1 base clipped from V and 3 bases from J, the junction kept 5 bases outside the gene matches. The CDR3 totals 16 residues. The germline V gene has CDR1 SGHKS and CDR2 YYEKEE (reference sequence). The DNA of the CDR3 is TGTGCCAGCAGCTTGAGTGACAGGGGGACCAATCAGCCCCAGCATTTT. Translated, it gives CASSLSDRGTNQPQHF.

CDR3: CASSPSAGGISYEQYF. The CDR3 nucleotides are TGTGCCAGCAGCCCCTCAGCGGGAGGTATTTCCTACGAGCAGTACTTC. The genes are TRBV5-4 and TRBJ2-7; 9 nucleotides match TRBD2. The length of the CDR3 is 16 residues. V was clipped by 4 bases and J by 1 base; unmatched bases: 9. Per germline, CDR1 SGHNT and CDR2 YYREEE (reference sequence).

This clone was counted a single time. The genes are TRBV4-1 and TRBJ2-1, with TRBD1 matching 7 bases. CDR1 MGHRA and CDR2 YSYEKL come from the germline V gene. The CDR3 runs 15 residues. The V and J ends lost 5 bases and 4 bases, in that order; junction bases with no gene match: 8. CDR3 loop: CASSAGTVTYNEQFF. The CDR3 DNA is TGCGCCAGCAGCGCCGGGACAGTTACTTACAATGAGCAGTTCTTC.

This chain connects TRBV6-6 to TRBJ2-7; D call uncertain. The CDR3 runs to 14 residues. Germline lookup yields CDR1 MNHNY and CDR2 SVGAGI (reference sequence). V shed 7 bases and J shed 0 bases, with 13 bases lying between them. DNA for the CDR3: TGTGCCAGCACCCTAGACTGGTCCTCCTACGAGCAGTACTTC. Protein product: CASTLDWSSYEQYF.

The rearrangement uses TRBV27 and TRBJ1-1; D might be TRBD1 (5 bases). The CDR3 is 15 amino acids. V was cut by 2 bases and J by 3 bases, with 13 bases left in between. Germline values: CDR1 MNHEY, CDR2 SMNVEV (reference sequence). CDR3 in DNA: TGTGCCAGCAGTTTAAGGTTCCAGGGCGACACTGAAGCTTTCTTT. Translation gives CASSLRFQGDTEAFF.

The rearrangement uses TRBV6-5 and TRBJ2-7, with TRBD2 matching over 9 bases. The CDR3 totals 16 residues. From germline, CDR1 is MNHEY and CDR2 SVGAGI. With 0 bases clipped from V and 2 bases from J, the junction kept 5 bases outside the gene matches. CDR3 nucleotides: TGTGCCAGCAGTTACTCCGGCCCTAGCGGGACCTACGAGCAGTACTTC. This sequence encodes CASSYSGPSGTYEQYF.